The 22 T cell receptor beta chains in this list originate from one sample, sequenced in a study of shared clonotypes between healthy human individuals (dated by TCRdb to 2018 to 2020). Library preparation employed the immunoSEQ multiplex PCR assay. As stored in TCRdb, this immuneACCESS dataset retains in-frame rearrangements with V and J assigned. A fraction of the clones does not appear; measured against another copy, unresolved V genes explain less than half of the discrepancy, and the remainder lacks a known reason. The sample yields 2 million to 2.5 million clones; roughly 95% were counted once. The ten largest clones represent about 0.13% of the sample. Sequences were obtained from naive CD4+ T cells sorted from blood. Explained via the paper, the cell subset or site label denotes: CD45RA+ positively selected. The receptors originated from a man aged 18 to 30 in good health.

This clone is a singleton in its sample. The chain couples TRBV28 to TRBJ2-7; 7 positions agree with TRBD1. The CDR3 is 15 amino acids. Trimming took 7 bases from V and 2 from J; bases not matched to a gene: 11. Germline V gene data show CDR1 as MDHEN and CDR2 as SYDVKM. Here the CDR3 reads CASTPGQVGAYEQYF. CDR3 DNA sequence: TGTGCCAGCACCCCTGGACAGGTCGGAGCCTACGAGCAGTACTTC.

The chain combines TRBV28 with TRBJ2-7; D is ambiguous. Trimming pared 1 base from V and 0 bases from J, leaving 10 bases between. Looked up from germline, CDR1 is MDHEN and CDR2 is SYDVKM. The CDR3 has 15 amino acids. The CDR3 sequence: CASSLSAPSSYEQYF. The CDR3 coding sequence is TGTGCCAGCAGTTTATCGGCCCCGAGCTCCTACGAGCAGTACTTC.

In nucleotides, the CDR3 is TGTGCCACCAGCTCACGGACAGGGGGCTCAGAGACCCAGTACTTC. It codes for CATSSRTGGSETQYF. The chain is built from TRBV15 and TRBJ2-5, with TRBD1 identical over 11 bases. This CDR3 has 15 amino acids. CDR1 is LNHNV, CDR2 YYDKDF, per germline (reference sequence). V trimming: 5 bases; J trimming: 4 bases; junction bases outside the gene matches: 6.

The chain employs TRBV6-5 and TRBJ2-5; a possible D gene is TRBD2 (6 bases). In germline, CDR1 is MNHEY, CDR2 SVGAGI. The CDR3 is 16 residues long. Trimming removed 0 bases from V and 4 bases from J, with 15 bases in between. The DNA of the CDR3 is TGTGCCAGCAGTTACTCTTTTGCGGGGACGGGAGAGACCCAGTACTTC. Encoded protein: CASSYSFAGTGETQYF.

The rearrangement uses TRBV5-1 and TRBJ2-7; no definite D call. In germline, CDR1 is SGHRS, CDR2 YFSETQ. V dropped 1 base and J dropped 2 bases, with 16 bases sitting between them. This CDR3 is built from 16 residues. CDR3 in amino acids: CASSLNPAVSAYEQYF. For the CDR3, the DNA is TGCGCCAGCAGCTTGAATCCGGCAGTCTCGGCCTACGAGCAGTACTTC.

The genes are TRBV4-2 and TRBJ1-3; D is undetermined. The V and J ends lost 1 base and 4 bases respectively, with 11 bases between them. CDR1 is LGHNA and CDR2 is YNFKEQ in the germline V gene. This CDR3 is built from 15 residues. CDR3: CASSQGNSLGNTIYF. In DNA, the CDR3 is TGTGCCAGCAGCCAAGGGAACAGCCTAGGAAACACCATATATTTT.

V and J are TRBV19 and TRBJ2-6; D gene uncertain. The CDR3 sequence is 16 residues long. Germline V gene data show CDR1 as LNHDA and CDR2 as SQIVND (reference sequence). V lost 4 bases and J lost 0, with 10 bases in between. As DNA, the CDR3 is TGTGCCAGTAGTAAAGCATTGGGCTCTGGGGCCAACGTCCTGACTTTC. Its translation is CASSKALGSGANVLTF.

This chain uses TRBV28 with TRBJ1-4, with 7 bases that match TRBD1. This CDR3 region has 14 residues. Per germline, CDR1 MDHEN and CDR2 SYDVKM. V was clipped by 3 bases and J by 7 bases; unmatched bases: 5. CDR3 DNA: TGTGCCAGCAGTTTGGACAGGACCATTGAAAAACTGTTTTTT. Protein: CASSLDRTIEKLFF.

The CDR3 is CASSKLGTVTSGNTIYF. CDR3 DNA sequence: TGTGCCAGCAGCAAGTTAGGGACAGTCACCTCTGGAAACACCATATATTTT. V gene TRBV21-1 combines with J gene TRBJ1-3; TRBD1, the table's D call, was not compared with the DNA. TRBV21-1 is a pseudogene locus. CDR3 size: 17 residues.

V and J are TRBV6-5 and TRBJ2-2; TRBD2 agrees at 8 bases. Per germline, CDR1 MNHEY and CDR2 SVGAGI. The trim removed 5 bases at V and 6 bases at J, leaving 8 bases unmatched. The CDR3 extends over 15 amino acids. The CDR3 sequence: CASSRSGKGSGELFF. CDR3 coding DNA: TGTGCCAGCAGTCGTAGCGGGAAAGGGTCCGGGGAGCTGTTTTTT.

V and J are TRBV29-1 and TRBJ2-1; D is uncertain. The CDR3 covers 13 residues. Trimming took off 4 bases at V and 6 bases at J, with 13 bases between the two ends. Germline lookup yields CDR1 SQVTM and CDR2 ANQGSEA. In nucleotides, the CDR3 is TGCAGCGTTGTATGGGGATTCAGCAATGAGCAGTTCTTC. Its translation: CSVVWGFSNEQFF.

The chain couples TRBV5-1 to TRBJ1-5; 12 nucleotides align to TRBD1. There are 17 residues in the CDR3. Germline V gene lookup returns CDR1 SGHRS and CDR2 YFSETQ. The V and J ends lost 0 bases and 2 bases, in that order; junction bases with no gene match: 3. CDR3 residues: CASSLGDRGLGNQPQHF. The CDR3 DNA follows: TGCGCCAGCAGCTTGGGGGACAGGGGGCTTGGCAATCAGCCCCAGCATTTT.

Of note for this clone: The sample has other DNA sequences that encode this CDR3 too. V gene TRBV6-5 combines with J gene TRBJ1-3; D may be TRBD1 (6 bases). Deletions cut 7 bases from V and 2 bases from J, with 12 bases between. The CDR3 length is 14 residues. In germline, CDR1 is MNHEY, CDR2 SVGAGI. The CDR3 sequence: CASTEGGTGNTIYF. CDR3 nucleotide sequence: TGTGCCAGCACAGAGGGGGGGACTGGAAACACCATATATTTT.

The chain couples TRBV11-2 to TRBJ1-1; 9 bases are shared with TRBD1. V dropped 5 bases and J dropped 1; count of bases not matched to a gene: 8. This CDR3 comprises 16 residues. Germline V lookup: CDR1 SGHAT, CDR2 FQNNGV. DNA of the CDR3: TGTGCCAGCAGCGCCGCGGGACAGGGACCGAACACTGAAGCTTTCTTT. It specifies CASSAAGQGPNTEAFF. Full variable domain (remainder filled in from reference TRBV11-2 and TRBJ1-1): EAGVAQSPRYKIIEKRQSVAFWCNPISGHATLYWYQQILGQGPKLLIQFQNNGVVDDSQLPKDRFSAERLKGVDSTLKIQPAKLEDSAVYLCASSAAGQGPNTEAFFGQGTRLTVV.

This sequence joins TRBV14 and TRBJ2-2, with a possible D match to TRBD2 (5 bases). CDR1 SGHDN and CDR2 FVKESK come from the germline V gene. Trimming removed 1 base at V and 7 bases at J, with 7 bases between. The CDR3 length is 13 residues. CDR3 in amino acids: CASSQARGGELFF. The CDR3 DNA reads TGTGCCAGCAGCCAAGCCCGGGGCGGGGAGCTGTTTTTT.

This clone was seen just once. The chain links TRBV5-1 to TRBJ2-1; tentative D call: TRBD1 (5 bases). Germline-derived CDR1 and CDR2 are SGHRS and YFSETQ. The ends were cut back, 7 bases at V and 0 bases at J, with 11 bases in the middle. The CDR3 sequence is 14 residues long. In DNA, the CDR3 is TGCGCCAGCGGGCAGGGTAACTCCTACAATGAGCAGTTCTTC. This translates into CASGQGNSYNEQFF. Variable domain in full (rest from reference TRBV5-1 and TRBJ2-1): KAGVTQTPRYLIKTRGQQVTLSCSPISGHRSVSWYQQTPGQGLQFLFEYFSETQRNKGNFPGRFSGRQFSNSRSEMNVSTLELGDSALYLCASGQGNSYNEQFFGPGTRLTVL.

The V and J genes are TRBV28 and TRBJ1-1; D unresolved. CDR1 and CDR2 (germline): MDHEN, SYDVKM. The length of the CDR3 is 15 residues. Trimming took off 7 bases at V and 2 bases at J, with 17 bases between the two ends. The CDR3 coding sequence is TGTGCCAGCAAGTGGGAAAAATTGGTAAACACTGAAGCTTTCTTT. This sequence encodes CASKWEKLVNTEAFF.

The DNA for the CDR3 is TGTGCCAGCAGCACCGGGACAGGGGCTAATGAGCAGTTCTTC. As protein: CASSTGTGANEQFF. The chain joins TRBV27 to TRBJ2-1; 10 bases are shared with TRBD1. The V and J ends lost 6 bases and 7 bases, in that order; junction bases with no gene match: 6. Germline-derived CDR1 and CDR2 are MNHEY and SMNVEV (reference sequence). This CDR3 spans 14 amino acids.

About this clone: This sample includes further DNA sequences coding for the same CDR3. V usage is TRBV6-1 and J usage is TRBJ1-4; D is perhaps TRBD1 (5 bases). This CDR3 contains 14 residues. Germline loops: CDR1 MNHNS, CDR2 SASEGT. V gave up 6 bases and J gave up 0 bases, with 8 bases separating them. The CDR3 bases are TGTGCCAGCAGGCAGGGTGCAACTAATGAAAAACTGTTTTTT. Translation: CASRQGATNEKLFF.

This clone has only one observation. The chain combines TRBV7-8 with TRBJ2-7; 7 positions agree with TRBD1. V trimming: 2 bases; J trimming: 2 bases; junction bases outside the gene matches: 6. This CDR3 has 15 amino acids. Germline CDR1 and CDR2: SGHVS and FQNEAQ. This CDR3 reads CASSLHTGDTYEQYF. DNA for the CDR3: TGTGCCAGCAGCTTACATACAGGGGACACCTACGAGCAGTACTTC.

The J gene is TRBJ1-2, the V gene TRBV29-1, with D possibly being TRBD1 (6 bases). The CDR3 has 11 residues. The V gene's germline CDR1 is SQVTM and CDR2 ANQGSEA. Trimming took 4 bases from V and 10 from J, leaving 13 bases between them. CDR3 in DNA: TGCAGCGTTGGGCAGGGGAACTCCTACACCTTC. Residues: CSVGQGNSYTF.

This chain's CDR3 is CASSLEGSSNQPQHF. DNA of the CDR3: TGTGCCAGCAGTTTAGAAGGGTCGAGCAATCAGCCCCAGCATTTT. This chain uses TRBV28 with TRBJ1-5, with D unclear. This CDR3 is 15 amino acids long. Trimming removed 2 bases at V and 1 base at J, with 9 bases between. Germline assignment: CDR1 MDHEN and CDR2 SYDVKM.